Listed below are T cell receptor beta chains from one sample, sequenced in a study of T cells after yellow fever vaccination. TCRdb processed the 5' RACE reads anew with MiXCR; each CDR3 protein has one entry. The data hold 25,000 to 35,000 distinct CDR3 sequences, with 6.3% observed a single time. The sequenced sample was PBMCs, either bulk or a sorted T-cell subset (CD4+, CD8+, memory, or dextramer-sorted; not recorded which), obtained on the day of the yellow fever booster vaccination. The source is a man between 25 and 39 years old who received the YFV17D yellow fever vaccine. Each CDR3 is given with its conserved first and last residue. D genes are given only for firm matches. Not all rows give a size; the values are once, few, many and, for expanded clones, a class.

d_gene	v_gene	j_gene	abundance	CDR3aa	CDR3nt
-	TRBV12-3/TRBV12-4	TRBJ2-5	many	CASSLTGETQYF	TGTGCCAGCAGTTTAACGGGGGAGACCCAGTACTTC
TRBD1	TRBV10-3	TRBJ1-2	many	CAISQTGAEDGYTF	TGTGCCATCAGTCAGACAGGGGCCGAGGATGGCTACACCTTC
-	TRBV20-1	TRBJ2-5	many	CSARELQGSETQYF	TGCAGTGCTAGAGAGCTACAGGGATCGGAGACCCAGTACTTC
TRBD1	TRBV27	TRBJ1-1	many	CASSLWSGTGGTEAFF	TGTGCCAGCAGTTTATGGAGTGGGACAGGGGGTACTGAAGCTTTCTTT
-	TRBV4-3	TRBJ2-3	many	CASSQIITDTQYF	TGCGCCAGCAGCCAAATTATCACAGATACGCAGTATTTT
TRBD2	TRBV20-1	TRBJ2-1	many	CSALGTSPRDNEQFF	TGCAGTGCCCTCGGGACTAGCCCCAGGGACAATGAGCAGTTCTTC
TRBD1	TRBV11-2	TRBJ1-1	many	CASGGDSGLLEAFF	TGTGCCAGCGGGGGGGACAGTGGGTTGCTTGAAGCTTTCTTT
-	TRBV7-9	TRBJ2-5	many	CASSPRLVETQYF	TGTGCCAGCAGCCCGAGACTCGTAGAGACCCAGTACTTC
-	TRBV11-2	TRBJ1-1	many	CASSLDWGNTEAFF	TGTGCCAGCAGCTTAGATTGGGGGAACACTGAAGCTTTCTTT
-	TRBV4-2	TRBJ2-3	many	CASSNTQGDTQYF	TGTGCCAGCAGCAACACACAAGGAGATACGCAGTATTTT
TRBD1	TRBV29-1	TRBJ2-7	few	CSVRETGVSYEQYF	TGCAGCGTTCGTGAGACAGGGGTATCCTACGAGCAGTACTTC
-	TRBV11-2	TRBJ2-5	medium-sized	CASSPVEQQETQYF	TGTGCCAGCAGCCCCGTGGAGCAGCAAGAGACCCAGTACTTC
-	TRBV10-3	TRBJ1-5	many	CAISVSSGLNQPQHF	TGTGCCATCTCTGTAAGTAGCGGGCTGAATCAGCCCCAGCATTTT
TRBD2	TRBV4-2	TRBJ2-7	-	CASSQEVVTSGVYEQYF	TGTGCCAGCAGCCAAGAGGTAGTCACTAGCGGCGTCTACGAGCAGTACTTC